The subject of this entry is one T cell receptor beta chain. The germline V gene encodes CDR1 ENHRY and CDR2 SYGVKD. The CDR3 is made up of 14 amino acids. After removal of 5 bases from V and 5 bases from J, the junction contained 7 bases not matched to a gene. The sample is drawn from a study of blood T cell repertoires in COVID-19. Assay used: immunoSEQ multiplex PCR; TCRdb lists only in-frame clones, some missing. In the table there are under 300,000 clones, approximately 86% of which are singletons. The sequencing input was peripheral blood. The clonotype originates from a human donor in a cohort sampled during active COVID-19. The chain links TRBV10-3 to TRBJ2-7, with 9 bases that match TRBD1. The CDR3 spells CAISPGQGFDEQYF. CDR3 DNA sequence: TGTGCCATCAGTCCGGGACAGGGTTTCGACGAGCAGTACTTC.